The 11 T cell receptor beta chains reported below all come from one sample, sequenced in a study of blood T cell repertoires in COVID-19. The protocol was immunoSEQ multiplex PCR, while the TCRdb copy is restricted to in-frame clones and leaves out a portion. The sample lists roughly 190,000 clones; roughly 82% were seen once. The sample consisted of PBMCs or T cells enriched from blood (not recorded which). These receptors originate from a man between 35 and 55 years old who had recovered from COVID-19.

This chain joins TRBV13 and TRBJ2-5; 8 bases match TRBD1. Germline assignment: CDR1 PRHDT and CDR2 FYEKMQ (reference sequence). This CDR3 has 15 amino acids. V lost 5 bases and J lost 2; bases outside the gene matches: 7. The CDR3 DNA is TGTGCCAGCAGCGGGCGACAGGGGAGACAAGAGACCCAGTACTTC. It codes for CASSGRQGRQETQYF.

The gene calls are TRBV2 and TRBJ1-5; D not certain. Trimming took 1 base from V and 5 from J, leaving 6 bases between them. From germline, CDR1 is SNHLY and CDR2 FYNNEI. The CDR3 is made up of 13 amino acids. The CDR3: CASSEDMYQPQHF. The CDR3 nucleotides read TGTGCCAGCAGTGAAGACATGTATCAGCCCCAGCATTTT. The full variable domain, its missing parts supplied by reference TRBV2 and TRBJ1-5, is EPEVTQTPSHQVTQMGQEVILRCVPISNHLYFYWYRQILGQKVEFLVSFYNNEISEKSEIFDDQFSVERPDGSNFTLKIRSTKLEDSAMYFCASSEDMYQPQHFGDGTRLSIL.

DNA for the CDR3: TGTGCCAGCAGCCAACTTAGCGGGCGCAATGAGCAGTTCTTC. This sequence encodes CASSQLSGRNEQFF. V gene TRBV7-2 combines with J gene TRBJ2-1; 7 nucleotides line up with TRBD2. V was clipped by 5 bases and J by 6 bases; unmatched bases: 7. The CDR3 contains 14 residues. Germline V CDR1 and CDR2: SGHTA, FQGNSA.

The chain is built from TRBV3-1 (or the pseudogene TRBV3-2) and TRBJ1-5; D not certain. Trimming took off 0 bases at V and 6 bases at J, with 6 bases between the two ends. CDR3 length: 13 amino acids. Germline loops: CDR1 LGHDT, CDR2 YNNKEL (reference sequence). The CDR3 DNA sequence: TGTGCCAGCAGCCAAGACAGTTTTCAGCCCCAGCATTTT. Protein: CASSQDSFQPQHF.

This clone has more than one count but fewer than ten. The rearrangement links TRBV2 to TRBJ2-1; TRBD1 matches at 9 bases. V shed 6 bases, J shed 7 bases, and the junction held 10 bases outside the gene matches. Germline CDR1 SNHLY, CDR2 FYNNEI. The CDR3 spans 15 residues. The CDR3 loop is CASRDIQGAGNEQFF. In DNA form, the CDR3 reads TGTGCCAGCAGAGACATACAGGGGGCTGGGAATGAGCAGTTCTTC.

CDR3 amino acids: CASSPGTERSGNTIYF. The CDR3 nucleotides are TGTGCCAGCAGCCCCGGGACAGAACGCTCTGGAAACACCATATATTTT. The genes are TRBV14 and TRBJ1-3, with 7 bases matching TRBD1. CDR1 SGHDN and CDR2 FVKESK come from the germline V gene. The length of the CDR3 is 16 residues. The V gene end was trimmed by 4 bases and the J gene end by 0 bases; junction bases not matched to a gene: 6.

This clone was found once. The chain is built from TRBV9 and TRBJ2-1, with TRBD2 identical over 7 bases. The J segment lost 3 bases and the V segment lost 0 bases, leaving 3 bases of the junction unmatched. This CDR3 comprises 15 residues. Germline values: CDR1 SGDLS, CDR2 YYNGEE. CDR3 DNA: TGTGCCAGCAGCGTAGGGGGGAGGGACTACAATGAGCAGTTCTTC. Protein product: CASSVGGRDYNEQFF. Supplemented by reference TRBV9 and TRBJ2-1, the full variable domain reads DSGVTQTPKHLITATGQRVTLRCSPRSGDLSVYWYQQSLDQGLQFLIQYYNGEERAKGNILERFSAQQFPDLHSELNLSSLELGDSALYFCASSVGGRDYNEQFFGPGTRLTVL.

J is TRBJ1-3 and V is TRBV5-1, with 8 bases identical to TRBD1. With 3 bases clipped from V and 0 bases from J, the junction kept 5 bases outside the gene matches. Germline CDR1 reads SGHRS; CDR2 reads YFSETQ. This CDR3 is built from 16 residues. The CDR3 is CASSSQGAISGNTIYF. The CDR3 nucleotides are TGCGCCAGCAGCTCGCAGGGGGCCATCTCTGGAAACACCATATATTTT.

This rearrangement joins TRBV6-5 to TRBJ2-1; the match to TRBD2 covers 8 bases. V lost 7 bases and J lost 5; bases outside the gene matches: 7. Germline loops: CDR1 MNHEY, CDR2 SVGAGI. The CDR3 is 14 residues long. CDR3 residues: CASNRGTRHNEQFF. CDR3 DNA sequence: TGTGCCAGCAATCGGGGGACTAGACACAATGAGCAGTTCTTC.

This clone was seen only once. This CDR3 reads CSVAGSESAKNIQYF. CDR3 coding DNA: TGCAGCGTTGCCGGGAGTGAGTCAGCCAAAAACATTCAGTACTTC. The chain is built from TRBV29-1 and TRBJ2-4; a weak D match, TRBD2 (6 bases). The CDR3 spans 15 residues. Trimming stripped 4 bases from V and 0 bases from J, with 13 bases between. Germline V CDR1 and CDR2: SQVTM, ANQGSEA. The entire variable domain, with the rest obtained from reference TRBV29-1 and TRBJ2-4, is as follows: SAVISQKPSRDICQRGTSLTIQCQVDSQVTMMFWYRQQPGQSLTLIATANQGSEATYESGFVIDKFPISRPNLTFSTLTVSNMSPEDSSIYLCSVAGSESAKNIQYFGAGTRLSVL.

The rearrangement uses TRBV7-2 and TRBJ1-2; TRBD1 matches 7 bases. V gave up 3 bases and J gave up 4 bases; unmatched junction bases: 8. The germline V gene has CDR1 SGHTA and CDR2 FQGNSA. The CDR3 spans 15 residues. As DNA, the CDR3 is TGTGCCAGCAGCTTTTCAGGACAGGTGGGCTATGGCTACACCTTC. It codes for CASSFSGQVGYGYTF.